The rows below give T cell receptor beta chains drawn from one sample of a study of OX40 agonist ivuxolimab in advanced cancers. Only in-frame clones appear in the TCRdb table, and some are missing; sequencing was by immunoSEQ multiplex PCR. Here the sample spans 80,000 to 85,000 clones, about 86% being singletons. The sequences come from CD4+ or CD8+ T cells sorted from blood, collected in a trial of the OX40 agonist ivuxolimab. All receptors come from an adult with an advanced solid tumor such as melanoma, head and neck, liver or kidney cancer. Both conserved end residues are part of each CDR3. The D gene is left open where the match is weak. Clone size is not always given. Where it is, it says once, few, many or a class for expanded clones.

J,length,D,size,V,DNA,CDR3
TRBJ2-2,14,.,few,TRBV28,TGTGCCAGCAGTTCGCTAGGGGGGACCGGGGAGCTGTTTTTT,CASSSLGGTGELFF
TRBJ1-3,15,.,once,TRBV25-1,TGTGCCAGCAGTGAACAGCGATCCTCTGGAAACACCATATATTTT,CASSEQRSSGNTIYF
TRBJ1-5,11,.,.,TRBV28,TGTGCCAGCTGCACCAATCAGCCCCAGCATTTT,CASCTNQPQHF
TRBJ1-4,13,.,.,TRBV27,TGTGCCAGCAGTCCCACCAGCTATGAAAAACTGTTTTTT,CASSPTSYEKLFF
TRBJ2-7,13,.,.,TRBV30,TGTGCCTGGAGTGGAGGGAGAGGGGGCGAGCAGTACTTC,CAWSGGRGGEQYF
TRBJ2-2,16,.,.,TRBV28,TGTGCCAGCAGTCCTGGGGGAGGCCCGAACACCGGGGAGCTGTTTTTT,CASSPGGGPNTGELFF
TRBJ1-5,15,TRBD1,once,TRBV28,TGTGCCAGCAGTTTAGGGGGACAGAGCAATCAGCCCCAGCATTTT,CASSLGGQSNQPQHF
TRBJ1-2,16,TRBD1,.,TRBV2,TGTGCCAGCAGTGGGGACAGGGGTATTTCCTTGCGAGGCTACACCTTC,CASSGDRGISLRGYTF
TRBJ1-5,14,.,.,TRBV27,TGTGCCAGCAGTTTATCAGGGCTCAATCAGCCCCAGCATTTT,CASSLSGLNQPQHF
TRBJ2-7,15,.,.,TRBV27,TGTGCCAGCAGTTTATGGGCAGGAACGTTCTACGAGCAGTACTTC,CASSLWAGTFYEQYF
TRBJ2-7,16,TRBD2,.,TRBV9,TGTGCCAGCAGCGTAGAGGGGACTAGCGGGAGGTACGAGCAGTACTTC,CASSVEGTSGRYEQYF
TRBJ1-5,16,TRBD1,.,TRBV2,TGTGCCAGCAGCCGGGACAGGGGGCTTAGCAATCAGCCCCAGCATTTT,CASSRDRGLSNQPQHF
TRBJ2-1,14,.,.,TRBV7-9,TGTGCCAGCAGCCAAGAGGGTTCCTACAATGAGCAGTTCTTC,CASSQEGSYNEQFF
TRBJ2-3,13,.,.,TRBV7-9,TGTGCCAGCAGCCCGCCATCTACAGATACGCAGTATTTT,CASSPPSTDTQYF
TRBJ1-4,15,.,.,TRBV5-5,TGTGCCAGCAGACAGGCTACCATCAGGGAAGAAAAACTGTTTTTT,CASRQATIREEKLFF
TRBJ1-1,14,.,.,TRBV11-2,TGTGCCAGCAGCAAACAGGGTGGGAGCACTGAAGCTTTCTTT,CASSKQGGSTEAFF
TRBJ2-1,14,TRBD1,.,TRBV7-9,TGTGCCAGCAGCTTCATGGGACAGTCAGCTGAGCAGTTCTTC,CASSFMGQSAEQFF
TRBJ1-4,16,.,.,TRBV2,TGTGCCAGCAGTGAAGGGGGGTTTGCAACTAATGAAAAACTGTTTTTT,CASSEGGFATNEKLFF
TRBJ1-4,15,.,.,TRBV18,TGTGCCAGCTCACCGTCGGTCGAAGCTAATGAAAAACTGTTTTTT,CASSPSVEANEKLFF
TRBJ2-7,12,TRBD1,.,TRBV28,TGTGCCAGCAGGAAGACAGGGAACGAGCAGTACTTC,CASRKTGNEQYF
TRBJ1-5,15,.,.,TRBV7-3,TGTGCCAGCAGCCTAACTTCCGGGAGCGGGCAGCCCCAGCATTTT,CASSLTSGSGQPQHF
TRBJ1-4,16,.,.,TRBV13,TGTGCCAGCAGGCGGACCCCGCCGGCATCTAATGAAAAACTGTTTTTT,CASRRTPPASNEKLFF
TRBJ1-4,16,.,.,TRBV4-2,TGTGCCAGCAGCCAAGATGGGTACGGGCTTAGAGAAAAACTGTTTTTT,CASSQDGYGLREKLFF
TRBJ2-7,16,.,.,TRBV11-2,TGTGCCAGCAGCCCGCTGAGGACTAACCAGTCCTACGAGCAGTACTTC,CASSPLRTNQSYEQYF
TRBJ2-7,15,.,.,TRBV7-2,TGTGCCAGCAGCTTCACCCGGGACCCGGGCGACGAGCAGTACTTC,CASSFTRDPGDEQYF
TRBJ1-2,12,.,.,TRBV5-4,TGTGCCAGCAGCTTGGGGGCCTATGGCTACACCTTC,CASSLGAYGYTF
TRBJ1-1,14,.,.,TRBV19,TGTGCCAGTAGTATCGGACAAATGAACACTGAAGCTTTCTTT,CASSIGQMNTEAFF
TRBJ2-5,15,TRBD1,once,TRBV5-1,TGCGCCAGCAGCTTTGGGGGCACAGGGGAAGAGACCCAGTACTTC,CASSFGGTGEETQYF
TRBJ1-1,16,.,.,TRBV7-9,TGTGCCAGCAGCTTATACCAAGGCTTGGGGGACACTGAAGCTTTCTTT,CASSLYQGLGDTEAFF
TRBJ1-1,13,.,.,TRBV14,TGTGCCAGCAGTTCCGAGGTACGGACTGAAGCTTTCTTT,CASSSEVRTEAFF
TRBJ1-4,12,TRBD1,.,TRBV7-9,TGTGCCAGCAGCTGGACAGGGGAAAAACTGTTTTTT,CASSWTGEKLFF
TRBJ2-7,17,TRBD2,.,TRBV13,TGTGCCAGCAGCTCCCTCCACCCGGGACTAGCGGAACCTAAGCAGTACTTC,CASSSLHPGLAEPKQYF
TRBJ1-6,16,.,.,TRBV4-3,TGCGCCAGCAGCCAAGTTTCCGGACAGCCTAATTCACCCCTCCACTTT,CASSQVSGQPNSPLHF
TRBJ2-2,16,TRBD1,.,TRBV28,TGTGCCAGCAGTTTATCCCCGGGACAGGGGGACGGGGAGCTGTTTTTT,CASSLSPGQGDGELFF
TRBJ2-3,19,TRBD2,.,TRBV4-1,TGCGCCAGCAGCCAAGATAGCGGGGGGGCCTTTGTTGGTACAGATACGCAGTATTTT,CASSQDSGGAFVGTDTQYF
TRBJ2-1,16,TRBD2,.,TRBV5-4,TGTGCCAGCAGCGGTTATAGCGGGGGTAGTTACAATGAGCAGTTCTTC,CASSGYSGGSYNEQFF
TRBJ2-1,18,TRBD2,.,TRBV25-1,TGTGCCAGCAGTGAAACTAGCGGGGGGAAAATCTCCTACAATGAGCAGTTCTTC,CASSETSGGKISYNEQFF
TRBJ1-2,16,.,.,TRBV4-2,TGTGCCAGCAGCCAAGATAGTCCGGGGCCCAGCTATGGCTACACCTTC,CASSQDSPGPSYGYTF
TRBJ2-7,12,.,.,TRBV28,TGTGCCAGCAGTTTACGGGTTTACGAGCAGTACTTC,CASSLRVYEQYF
TRBJ2-7,14,TRBD1,few,TRBV10-3,TGTGCCATCAGTGGATCGACAGGGGCCTACGAGCAGTACTTC,CAISGSTGAYEQYF
TRBJ2-5,18,.,.,TRBV11-2,TGTGCCAGCAGCTCCCCGGCGGTGGGCGTTCTGTACCGGGAGACCCAGTACTTC,CASSSPAVGVLYRETQYF
TRBJ1-2,16,TRBD1,once,TRBV28,TGTGCCAGCCGGGGGACAGGGGACTGGGGTGGTGGTGGCTACACCTTC,CASRGTGDWGGGGYTF
TRBJ2-7,15,.,.,TRBV19,TGTGCCAGTAGTATTCGCGGGAAGTTGTCCTACGAGCAGTACTTC,CASSIRGKLSYEQYF